This T cell receptor beta chain was identified during a study of shared clonotypes between healthy human individuals. Study details: Per donor, CD8 memory used one plate, CD8 naive used two, CD4 memory used three and CD4 naive used three. Study outcomes and limitations: Non-shared clonotypes had lower generation probabilities than those shared by all four donors. The sharing of roughly 5% of naive CD4 clonotypes was seen across a few donors.

Comments on this clone: Its antigen is unidentified.

Libraries were prepared by immunoSEQ multiplex PCR; TCRdb keeps only in-frame clonotypes and omits some of them. The repertoire holds 110,000 or so clones, around 66% seen once, with 20% to 25% in the top ten. CDR3 length: 16 amino acids. The germline gives CDR1 MGHRA, CDR2 YSYEKL. Trimming took 2 bases from V and 2 from J; bases not matched to a gene: 8. The V gene is TRBV4-1, the J gene TRBJ2-7, with 8 positions matching TRBD1. Material: memory CD8+ T cells sorted from blood. As for subset: CD45RO+ cells pooled with CCR7-negative TemRA cells. The sequence derives from a woman in her 30s in good health. The CDR3 loop reads CASSQRTGKRAYEQYF. CDR3 nucleotide sequence: TGCGCCAGCAGCCAAAGGACAGGGAAGAGGGCCTACGAGCAGTACTTC.